The next 16 T cell receptor beta chains were all read from a single sample in a study of blood T cell repertoires in COVID-19. Profiled with immunoSEQ multiplex PCR; TCRdb holds only in-frame clones, not every one. Counted here are about 170,000 clones, approximately 91% occurring once; the ten biggest clones make up roughly 5%. Material: peripheral blood. The receptors were sampled from a man between 18 and 35 years old with COVID-19, enrolled during active disease.

This clone has a single count. The rearrangement uses TRBV6-5 and TRBJ1-2; D may be TRBD1 (5 bases). CDR1 is MNHEY, CDR2 SVGAGI, per germline. V lost 2 bases, J lost 7 bases, and 14 bases lay in between. The CDR3 sequence is 14 residues long. CDR3 amino acids: CASSYPEGAGGYTF. The CDR3 bases are TGTGCCAGCAGTTACCCCGAAGGGGCAGGTGGCTACACCTTC.

This chain uses TRBV7-8 with TRBJ2-3; 7 nucleotides line up with TRBD2. The trim removed 3 bases at V and 0 bases at J, leaving 6 bases unmatched. The CDR3 runs to 16 residues. Germline CDR1 reads SGHVS; CDR2 reads FQNEAQ. CDR3: CASSLGGSRSTDTQYF. The CDR3 nucleotides read TGTGCCAGCAGCTTGGGAGGGAGCCGAAGCACAGATACGCAGTATTTT.

This clone was observed a single time. The chain joins TRBV28 to TRBJ2-4; TRBD2 matches at 8 bases. J lost 4 bases, V lost 6 bases, and 14 bases had no gene match. There are 17 residues in the CDR3. The germline gives CDR1 MDHEN, CDR2 SYDVKM. The CDR3 is CASSDTGLADVKNIQYF. The CDR3, as DNA: TGTGCCAGCAGCGATACAGGACTAGCAGACGTTAAAAACATTCAGTACTTC.

The V call is TRBV27, the J call TRBJ1-5, with D possibly matching TRBD1 (5 bases). Germline V gene data show CDR1 as MNHEY and CDR2 as SMNVEV (reference sequence). Deletions cut 5 bases from V and 0 bases from J, with 14 bases between. The CDR3 has 16 residues. The CDR3 region is CASSDGGGGSNQPQHF. The DNA of the CDR3 is TGTGCCAGCAGTGATGGGGGGGGAGGTAGCAATCAGCCCCAGCATTTT.

This clone came up once. V usage is TRBV9 and J usage is TRBJ2-7; TRBD1 agrees at 7 bases. The CDR3 totals 14 residues. With V trimmed by 4 bases and J by 4 bases, 8 bases remained unmatched. Germline lookup yields CDR1 SGDLS and CDR2 YYNGEE. The CDR3 is CASSPGQTVYEQYF. The DNA for the CDR3 is TGTGCCAGCAGCCCGGGACAGACCGTATACGAGCAGTACTTC.

The V and J genes are TRBV7-9 and TRBJ1-1, with 8 bases fitting TRBD1. Unmatched junction bases numbered 5, after V lost 4 bases and J lost 4 bases. From germline, CDR1 is SEHNR and CDR2 FQNEAQ (reference sequence). CDR3 length: 14 amino acids. Here the CDR3 DNA reads TGTGCCAGCAGCTCCGACAGGGGCGGCACTGAAGCTTTCTTT. Translating it yields CASSSDRGGTEAFF.

This chain links TRBV5-1 with TRBJ2-5; D is possibly TRBD2 (6 bases). The V end was cut by 0 bases, the J end by 2 bases, with 14 bases between. The V gene's germline CDR1 is SGHRS and CDR2 YFSETQ. This CDR3 region has 16 residues. The CDR3 DNA reads as TGCGCCAGCAGCTTGGTTGTCGGGGGAGTTCAAGAGACCCAGTACTTC. Encoded protein: CASSLVVGGVQETQYF.

The V call is TRBV5-4, the J call TRBJ2-5, with TRBD2 matching 11 bases. Trimming cost V 2 bases and J 6 bases; bases outside gene matches: 9. This CDR3 has 16 residues. The V gene's germline CDR1 is SGHNT and CDR2 YYREEE (reference sequence). This CDR3 is CASSFGGSGRAKTQYF. The DNA of the CDR3 is TGTGCCAGCAGCTTTGGGGGTAGCGGGAGGGCGAAGACCCAGTACTTC. The variable domain in full, completed from reference TRBV5-4 and TRBJ2-5, reads ETGVTQSPTHLIKTRGQQVTLRCSSQSGHNTVSWYQQALGQGPQFIFQYYREEENGRGNFPPRFSGLQFPNYSSELNVNALELDDSALYLCASSFGGSGRAKTQYFGPGTRLLVL.

V and J are TRBV6-6 and TRBJ2-4; tentative D call: TRBD1 (5 bases). Germline-derived CDR1 and CDR2 are MNHNY and SVGAGI (reference sequence). V was clipped by 7 bases and J by 0 bases, with 16 bases between them. The CDR3 covers 16 residues. This CDR3 is CASKGKVALAKNIQYF. In DNA, the CDR3 is TGTGCCAGCAAGGGGAAGGTAGCCCTAGCCAAAAACATTCAGTACTTC.

V gene TRBV9 combines with J gene TRBJ1-1; D gene ambiguous. The CDR3 contains 14 residues. Germline V gene lookup returns CDR1 SGDLS and CDR2 YYNGEE. V was pared by 2 bases and J by 0 bases, with 8 bases between. CDR3 sequence reads: CASSVGSMNTEAFF. The CDR3 DNA follows: TGTGCCAGCAGCGTTGGGAGTATGAACACTGAAGCTTTCTTT.

The V and J genes are TRBV28 and TRBJ1-2; TRBD1 agrees at 10 bases. V lost 7 bases and J lost 5; bases outside the gene matches: 7. CDR1 is MDHEN and CDR2 is SYDVKM in the germline V gene. CDR3 length equals 14 residues. The CDR3 region has the DNA TGTGCCAGCACCTCCGGGACAGGGGTTTATGGCTACACCTTC. It specifies CASTSGTGVYGYTF.

This rearrangement joins TRBV7-3 to TRBJ2-6; TRBD1 might be the D (6 bases). Looked up from germline, CDR1 is SGHTA and CDR2 is FQGTGA. V was clipped by 5 bases and J by 2 bases, with 13 bases between them. The CDR3 sequence is 16 residues long. CDR3 sequence (DNA): TGTGCCAGCAGCGCCGTGGGGGCCCCTGGGGCCAACGTCCTGACTTTC. It yields the protein CASSAVGAPGANVLTF.

This clone was seen only once. This sequence joins TRBV11-2 and TRBJ2-7, with D uncertain. The CDR3 runs to 12 residues. Germline CDR1 reads SGHAT; CDR2 reads FQNNGV. V was shortened by 7 bases and J by 6 bases, with 13 bases between the two germline ends. CDR3 nucleotide sequence: TGTGCCAGCACCTTGTCGGGTGGCGAGCAGTACTTC. Amino acids: CASTLSGGEQYF.

V is TRBV5-1 and J is TRBJ1-6, with D maybe TRBD1 (5 bases). Germline assignment: CDR1 SGHRS and CDR2 YFSETQ. V was trimmed by 8 bases and J by 10 bases, leaving 19 bases between them. This CDR3 has 14 amino acids. CDR3 region: CASSGFAGQSPLHF. The CDR3 region has the DNA TGCGCCAGTTCGGGTTTTGCAGGGCAATCACCCCTCCACTTT.

The V call is TRBV27, the J call TRBJ1-2; the D gene is possibly TRBD1 (5 bases). Germline CDR1 reads MNHEY; CDR2 reads SMNVEV (reference sequence). This CDR3 is built from 15 residues. Trimming removed 3 bases at V and 8 bases at J, with 19 bases between. The CDR3 region has the DNA TGTGCCAGCAGTTTCGAGACAGTCCGTCTTGGGGGCTACACCTTC. This sequence encodes CASSFETVRLGGYTF.

The rearrangement links TRBV30 to TRBJ1-5, with 7 bases matching TRBD1. Germline-derived CDR1 and CDR2 are GTSNPN and SVGIG (reference sequence). The CDR3 sequence is 14 residues long. V dropped 3 bases and J dropped 3; count of bases not matched to a gene: 5. CDR3 DNA: TGTGCCTGGAGCTCGGGACAGTCCAATCAGCCCCAGCATTTT. It encodes CAWSSGQSNQPQHF.